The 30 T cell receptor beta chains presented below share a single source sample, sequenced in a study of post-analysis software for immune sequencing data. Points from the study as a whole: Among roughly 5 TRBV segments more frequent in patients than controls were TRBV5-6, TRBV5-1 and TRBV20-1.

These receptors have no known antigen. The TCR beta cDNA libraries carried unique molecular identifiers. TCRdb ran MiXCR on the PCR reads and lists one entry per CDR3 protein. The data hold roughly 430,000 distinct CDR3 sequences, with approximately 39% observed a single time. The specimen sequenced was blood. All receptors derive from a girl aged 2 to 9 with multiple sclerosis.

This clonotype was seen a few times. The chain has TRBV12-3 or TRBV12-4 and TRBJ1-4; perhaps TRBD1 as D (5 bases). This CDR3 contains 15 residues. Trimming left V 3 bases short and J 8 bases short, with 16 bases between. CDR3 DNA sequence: TGTGCCAGCAGTTTGGGGGGATCCAACCTAGAAAAACTGTTTTTT. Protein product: CASSLGGSNLEKLFF.

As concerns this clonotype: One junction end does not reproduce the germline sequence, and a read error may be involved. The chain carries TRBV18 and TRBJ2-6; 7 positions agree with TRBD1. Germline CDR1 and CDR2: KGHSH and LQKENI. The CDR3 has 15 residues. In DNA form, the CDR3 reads TGTGCCAGCACAGGGGCGATCTCTGGGACCAACGTCCTGACTTTC. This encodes CASTGAISGTNVLTF. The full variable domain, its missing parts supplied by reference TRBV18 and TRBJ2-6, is NAGVMQNPRHLVRRRGQEARLRCSPMKGHSHVYWYRQLPEEGLKFMVYLQKENIIDESGMPKERFSAEFPKEGPSILRIQQVVRGDSAAYFCASTGAISGTNVLTFGAGSRLTVL.

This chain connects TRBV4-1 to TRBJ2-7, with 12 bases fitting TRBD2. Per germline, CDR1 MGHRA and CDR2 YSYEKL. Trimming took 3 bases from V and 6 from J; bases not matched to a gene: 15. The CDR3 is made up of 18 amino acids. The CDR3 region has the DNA TGCGCCAGCAGCCAGGAAGATTTAGGACTAGCGGGGAATGGCGAGCAGTACTTC. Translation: CASSQEDLGLAGNGEQYF.

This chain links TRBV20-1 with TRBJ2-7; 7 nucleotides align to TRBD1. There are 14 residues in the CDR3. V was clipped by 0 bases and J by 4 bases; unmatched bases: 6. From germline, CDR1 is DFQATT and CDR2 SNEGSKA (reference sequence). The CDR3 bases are TGCAGTGCTAGAGAGACAGGGCTGGGTTACGAGCAGTACTTC. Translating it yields CSARETGLGYEQYF.

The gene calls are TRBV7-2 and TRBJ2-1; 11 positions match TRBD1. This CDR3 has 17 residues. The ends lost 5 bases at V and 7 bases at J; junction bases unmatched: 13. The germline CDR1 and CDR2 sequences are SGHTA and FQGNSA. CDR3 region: CASSTRTGGGLGNEQFF. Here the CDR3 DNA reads TGTGCCAGCAGCACTAGGACAGGGGGCGGTTTAGGGAATGAGCAGTTCTTC.

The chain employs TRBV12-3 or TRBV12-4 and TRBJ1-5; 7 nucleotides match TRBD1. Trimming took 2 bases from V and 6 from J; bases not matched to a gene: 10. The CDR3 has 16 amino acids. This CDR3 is CASSLFGGQGGQPQHF. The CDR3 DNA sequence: TGTGCCAGCAGTTTATTCGGAGGGCAGGGGGGTCAGCCCCAGCATTTT.

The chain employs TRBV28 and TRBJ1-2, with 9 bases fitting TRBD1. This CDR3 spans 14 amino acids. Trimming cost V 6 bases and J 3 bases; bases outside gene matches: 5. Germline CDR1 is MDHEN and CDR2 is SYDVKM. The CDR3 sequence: CASRSGTGHYGYTF. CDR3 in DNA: TGTGCCAGCAGATCCGGGACAGGGCACTATGGCTACACCTTC.

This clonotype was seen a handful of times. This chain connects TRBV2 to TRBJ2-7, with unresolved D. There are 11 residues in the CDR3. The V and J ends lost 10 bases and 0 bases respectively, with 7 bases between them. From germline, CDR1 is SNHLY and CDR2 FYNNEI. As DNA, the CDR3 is TGTGCCACCACTGCCTCCTACGAGCAGTACTTC. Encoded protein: CATTASYEQYF.

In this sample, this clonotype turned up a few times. The DNA of the CDR3 is TGCGCCAGCAGCCGAAAGGTAGTCCAGGAGGATGGCTACACCTTC. Amino acid sequence: CASSRKVVQEDGYTF. V gene TRBV4-1 combines with J gene TRBJ1-2, with D uncertain. The germline V and J ends were trimmed by 4 bases and 6 bases, with 18 bases remaining between them. Germline V lookup: CDR1 MGHRA, CDR2 YSYEKL. The CDR3 is 15 amino acids.

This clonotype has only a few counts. CDR3 nucleotides: TGTGCCAGCTCCTCGGGTGTTTTCAATGAGCAGTTCTTC. Protein sequence: CASSSGVFNEQFF. The gene calls are TRBV9 and TRBJ2-1; D is unresolved. The CDR3 sequence is 13 residues long. The V gene lost 7 bases and the J gene lost 6 bases, with 14 bases spanning the gap. The V gene's germline CDR1 is SGDLS and CDR2 YYNGEE.

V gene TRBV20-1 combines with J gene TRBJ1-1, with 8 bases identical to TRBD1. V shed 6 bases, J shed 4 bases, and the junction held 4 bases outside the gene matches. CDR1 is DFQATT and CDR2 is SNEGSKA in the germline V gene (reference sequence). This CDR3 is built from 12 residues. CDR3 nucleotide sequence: TGCAGTGCCCCCACAGGGGGCACTGAAGCTTTCTTT. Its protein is CSAPTGGTEAFF.

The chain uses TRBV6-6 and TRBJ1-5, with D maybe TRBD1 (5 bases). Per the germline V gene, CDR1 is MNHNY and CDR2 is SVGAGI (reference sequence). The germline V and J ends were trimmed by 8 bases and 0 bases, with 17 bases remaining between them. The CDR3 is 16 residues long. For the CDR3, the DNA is TGTGCCAGCGGAACCGCCTACAGGTATAGCAATCAGCCCCAGCATTTT. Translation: CASGTAYRYSNQPQHF.

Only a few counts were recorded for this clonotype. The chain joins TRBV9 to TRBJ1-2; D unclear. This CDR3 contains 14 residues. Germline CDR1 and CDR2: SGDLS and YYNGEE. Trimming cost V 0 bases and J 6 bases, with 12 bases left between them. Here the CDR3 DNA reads TGTGCCAGCAGCGTAGGAAAGGGAATCAATGGCTACACCTTC. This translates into CASSVGKGINGYTF.

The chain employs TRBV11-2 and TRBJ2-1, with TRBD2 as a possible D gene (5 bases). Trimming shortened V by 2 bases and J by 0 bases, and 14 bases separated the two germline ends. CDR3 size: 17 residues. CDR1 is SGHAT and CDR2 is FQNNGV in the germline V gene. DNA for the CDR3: TGTGCCAGCAGCTTAATTGGAGGAGCGGACTCCTACAATGAGCAGTTCTTC. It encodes CASSLIGGADSYNEQFF.

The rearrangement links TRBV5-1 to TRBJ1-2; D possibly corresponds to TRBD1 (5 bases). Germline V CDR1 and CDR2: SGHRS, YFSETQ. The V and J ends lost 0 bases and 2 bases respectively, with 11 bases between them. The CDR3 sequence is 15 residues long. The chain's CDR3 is CASSLDDRKNYGYTF. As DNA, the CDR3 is TGCGCCAGCAGCTTGGATGACAGAAAGAACTATGGCTACACCTTC.

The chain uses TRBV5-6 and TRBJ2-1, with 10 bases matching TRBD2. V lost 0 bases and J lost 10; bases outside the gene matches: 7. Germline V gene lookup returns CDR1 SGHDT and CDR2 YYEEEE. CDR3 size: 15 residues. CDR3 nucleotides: TGTGCCAGCAGCTTGGCCGGGGGACTAGCGCCCGAGCAGTTCTTC. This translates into CASSLAGGLAPEQFF.

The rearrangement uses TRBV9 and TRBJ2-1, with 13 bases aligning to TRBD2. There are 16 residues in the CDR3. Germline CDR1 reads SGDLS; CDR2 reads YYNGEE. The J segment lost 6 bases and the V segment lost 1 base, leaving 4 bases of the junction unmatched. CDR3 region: CASSVSGTSGINEQFF. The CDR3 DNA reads TGTGCCAGCAGCGTATCCGGGACTAGCGGGATCAATGAGCAGTTCTTC.

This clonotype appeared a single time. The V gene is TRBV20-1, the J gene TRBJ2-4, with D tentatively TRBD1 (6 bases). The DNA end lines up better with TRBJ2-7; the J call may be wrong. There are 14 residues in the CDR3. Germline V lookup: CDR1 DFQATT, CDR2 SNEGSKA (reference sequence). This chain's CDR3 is CSARDGGRYYEQYF. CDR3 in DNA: TGCAGTGCTAGAGATGGGGGCCGGTACTACGAGCAGTACTTC.

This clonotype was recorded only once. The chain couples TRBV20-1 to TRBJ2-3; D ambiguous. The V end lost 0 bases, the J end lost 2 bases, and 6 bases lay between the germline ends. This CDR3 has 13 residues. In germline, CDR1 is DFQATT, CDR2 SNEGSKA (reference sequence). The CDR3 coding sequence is TGCAGTGCTAGAGAAGACACCACAGATACGCAGTATTTT. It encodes CSAREDTTDTQYF.

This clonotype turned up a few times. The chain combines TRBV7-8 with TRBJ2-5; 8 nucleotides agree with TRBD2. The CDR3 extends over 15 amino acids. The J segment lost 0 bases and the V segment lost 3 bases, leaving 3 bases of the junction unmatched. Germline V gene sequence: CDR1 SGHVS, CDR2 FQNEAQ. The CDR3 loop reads CASSFSGAYQETQYF. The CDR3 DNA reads TGTGCCAGCAGCTTTAGCGGGGCGTACCAAGAGACCCAGTACTTC.

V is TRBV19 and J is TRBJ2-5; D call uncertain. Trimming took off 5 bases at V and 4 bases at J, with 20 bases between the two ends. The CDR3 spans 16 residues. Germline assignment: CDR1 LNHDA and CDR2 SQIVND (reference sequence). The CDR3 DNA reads TGTGCCAGTAGTCTTGGTTTGGGGAAAGTGGTAGAGACCCAGTACTTC. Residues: CASSLGLGKVVETQYF.

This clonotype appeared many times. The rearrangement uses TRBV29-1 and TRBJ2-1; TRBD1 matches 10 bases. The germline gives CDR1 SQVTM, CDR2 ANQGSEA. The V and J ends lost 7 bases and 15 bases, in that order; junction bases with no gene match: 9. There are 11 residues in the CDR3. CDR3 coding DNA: TGCAGCGCTAATATCCGGGACAGGGGGTTCTTC. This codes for CSANIRDRGFF.

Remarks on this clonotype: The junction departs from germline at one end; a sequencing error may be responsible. The CDR3 region has the DNA TGTACCAGCAGTTTAGGTCGGACAGGGGGCGACCTGGATGGCTACACCTTC. This translates into CTSSLGRTGGDLDGYTF. The chain employs TRBV12-3 or TRBV12-4 and TRBJ1-2, with TRBD1 matching 11 bases. This CDR3 region has 17 residues.

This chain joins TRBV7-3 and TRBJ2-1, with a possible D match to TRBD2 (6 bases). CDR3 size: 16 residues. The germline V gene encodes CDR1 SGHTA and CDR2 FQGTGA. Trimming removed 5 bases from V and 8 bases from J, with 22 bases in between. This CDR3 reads CASSPVLGEDRDEQFF. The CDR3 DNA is TGTGCCAGCAGCCCTGTTTTGGGGGAGGATCGCGATGAGCAGTTCTTC.

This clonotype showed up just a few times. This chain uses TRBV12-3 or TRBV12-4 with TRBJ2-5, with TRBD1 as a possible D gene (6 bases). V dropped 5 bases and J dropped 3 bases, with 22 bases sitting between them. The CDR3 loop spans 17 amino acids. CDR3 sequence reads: CASSPTRQDLAEETQYF. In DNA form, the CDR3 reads TGTGCCAGCAGTCCGACCCGACAGGATCTAGCCGAAGAGACCCAGTACTTC.

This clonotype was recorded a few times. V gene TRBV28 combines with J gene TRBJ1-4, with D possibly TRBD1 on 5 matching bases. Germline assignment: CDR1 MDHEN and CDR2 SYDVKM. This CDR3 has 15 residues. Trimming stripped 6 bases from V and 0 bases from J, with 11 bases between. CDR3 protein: CASSRGSATNEKLFF. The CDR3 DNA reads TGTGCCAGCAGCCGGGGGAGTGCAACTAATGAAAAACTGTTTTTT.

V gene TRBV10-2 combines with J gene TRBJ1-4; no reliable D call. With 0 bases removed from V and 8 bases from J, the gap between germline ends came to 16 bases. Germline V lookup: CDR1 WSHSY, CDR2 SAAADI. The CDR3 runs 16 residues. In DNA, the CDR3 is TGCGCCAGCAGTGAGTCGATGTCTTCTGGCTCGGAAAAACTGTTTTTT. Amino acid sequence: CASSESMSSGSEKLFF.

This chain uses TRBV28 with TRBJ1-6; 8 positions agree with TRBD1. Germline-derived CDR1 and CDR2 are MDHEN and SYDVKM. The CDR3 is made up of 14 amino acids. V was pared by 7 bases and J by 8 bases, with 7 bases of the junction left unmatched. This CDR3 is CASNPGQVHSPLHF. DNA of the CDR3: TGTGCCAGCAACCCGGGACAGGTACATTCACCCCTCCACTTT.

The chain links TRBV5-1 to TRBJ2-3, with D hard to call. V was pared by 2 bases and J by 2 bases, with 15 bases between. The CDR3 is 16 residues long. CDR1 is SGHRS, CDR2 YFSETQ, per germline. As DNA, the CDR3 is TGCGCCAGCAGCTTAACTCCGGGTATTGCCACAGATACGCAGTATTTT. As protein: CASSLTPGIATDTQYF. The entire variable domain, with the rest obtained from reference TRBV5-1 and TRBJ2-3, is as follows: KAGVTQTPRYLIKTRGQQVTLSCSPISGHRSVSWYQQTPGQGLQFLFEYFSETQRNKGNFPGRFSGRQFSNSRSEMNVSTLELGDSALYLCASSLTPGIATDTQYFGPGTRLTVL.

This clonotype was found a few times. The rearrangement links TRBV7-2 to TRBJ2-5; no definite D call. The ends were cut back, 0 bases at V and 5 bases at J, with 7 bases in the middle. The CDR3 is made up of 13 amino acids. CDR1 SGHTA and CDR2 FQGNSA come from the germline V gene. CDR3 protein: CASSLALVETQYF. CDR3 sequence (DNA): TGTGCCAGCAGCTTAGCTCTAGTGGAGACCCAGTACTTC.